The entry below gives a single TCR beta chain sequence along with its context. This CDR3 spans 15 amino acids. The V gene's germline CDR1 is LNHDA and CDR2 SQIVND (reference sequence). The trim removed 3 bases at V and 7 bases at J, leaving 11 bases unmatched. The data were obtained in a study of blood T cell repertoires in COVID-19. In the authors' workflow: From reference gene primer amplification, estimates of nucleated cell counts were derived. Method: immunoSEQ multiplex PCR; TCRdb's copy keeps in-frame clones and lacks some. V, J and clone size are taken as reported in that table, and D and trimming were inferred from the DNA itself. The sample contains about 160,000 clones, around 80% of which appear only once.

The chain employs TRBV19 and TRBJ2-5; 7 bases fit TRBD1. This TCR derives from a woman at least 80 years old with acute or convalescent COVID-19. The sequenced sample was peripheral blood. The CDR3 region is CASSITTGREGTQYF. DNA of the CDR3: TGTGCCAGTAGTATCACGACAGGGCGTGAAGGGACCCAGTACTTC. The complete variable domain, with remaining parts taken from reference TRBV19 and TRBJ2-5, reads DGGITQSPKYLFRKEGQNVTLSCEQNLNHDAMYWYRQDPGQGLRLIYYSQIVNDFQKGDIAEGYSVSREKKESFPLTVTSAQKNPTAFYLCASSITTGREGTQYFGPGTRLLVL.